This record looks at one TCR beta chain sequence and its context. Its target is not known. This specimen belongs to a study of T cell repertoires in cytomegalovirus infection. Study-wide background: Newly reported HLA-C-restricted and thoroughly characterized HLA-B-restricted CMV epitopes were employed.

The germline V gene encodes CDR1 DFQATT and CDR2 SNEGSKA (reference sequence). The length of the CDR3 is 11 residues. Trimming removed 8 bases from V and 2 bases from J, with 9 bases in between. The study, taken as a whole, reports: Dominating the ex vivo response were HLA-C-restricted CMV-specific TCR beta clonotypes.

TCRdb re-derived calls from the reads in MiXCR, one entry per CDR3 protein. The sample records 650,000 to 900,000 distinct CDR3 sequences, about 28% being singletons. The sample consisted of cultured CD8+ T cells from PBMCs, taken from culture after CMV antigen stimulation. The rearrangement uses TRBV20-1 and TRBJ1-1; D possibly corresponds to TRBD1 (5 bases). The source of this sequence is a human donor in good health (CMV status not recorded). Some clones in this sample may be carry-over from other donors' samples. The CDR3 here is CSFRVNTEAFF. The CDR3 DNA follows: TGCAGTTTCAGGGTCAACACTGAAGCTTTCTTT.